These 27 T cell receptor beta chains were sequenced from one sample in a study of blood T cell repertoires in COVID-19. Generated by immunoSEQ multiplex PCR, the TCRdb table keeps only in-frame clones and is missing some. The sample shows about 54,000 clones, about nine tenths of them seen only once. The sample taken for sequencing was peripheral blood. These receptors were collected from a man aged 60 to 75 with active COVID-19.

This chain connects TRBV3-1 (or the pseudogene TRBV3-2) to TRBJ2-7; D call uncertain. The ends were cut back, 0 bases at V and 2 bases at J, with 11 bases in the middle. Germline V gene lookup returns CDR1 LGHDT and CDR2 YNNKEL (reference sequence). The length of the CDR3 is 15 residues. The CDR3 region has the DNA TGTGCCAGCAGCCAAGATCGCGACAAAACCTACGAGCAGTACTTC. Residues: CASSQDRDKTYEQYF.

This chain connects TRBV6-5 to TRBJ2-7; D might be TRBD2 (5 bases). The CDR3 is made up of 13 amino acids. The V end was cut by 0 bases, the J end by 6 bases, with 9 bases between. CDR1 is MNHEY, CDR2 SVGAGI, per germline. CDR3 sequence: CASSYSTRAEQYF. CDR3 nucleotides: TGTGCCAGCAGTTACTCTACTAGGGCCGAGCAGTACTTC.

The V and J genes are TRBV12-5 and TRBJ2-1, with D possibly matching TRBD2 (5 bases). There are 18 residues in the CDR3. V dropped 0 bases and J dropped 9 bases, with 24 bases sitting between them. In germline, CDR1 is LGHNT, CDR2 FRNRAP. DNA of the CDR3: TGTGCTAGTGGTTTGGTATCGATAGCGTGGGCCCGGGCGGCTGAGCAGTTCTTC. It translates to CASGLVSIAWARAAEQFF.

This rearrangement joins TRBV19 to TRBJ2-7, with TRBD1 matching over 7 bases. Germline CDR1 reads LNHDA; CDR2 reads SQIVND (reference sequence). Losses at the gene ends were 3 bases for V and 6 bases for J; bases not matched to a gene: 5. The CDR3 has 13 amino acids. The CDR3 protein is CASSIYRGSEQYF. In DNA, the CDR3 is TGTGCCAGTAGTATCTACAGGGGTTCCGAGCAGTACTTC.

This sequence joins TRBV7-9 and TRBJ2-7; 9 bases match TRBD2. The CDR3 has 15 amino acids. Germline CDR1 is SEHNR and CDR2 is FQNEAQ (reference sequence). V lost 1 base and J lost 6; bases outside the gene matches: 7. The CDR3 sequence is CASSLGAGGPAEQYF. CDR3 bases: TGTGCCAGCAGCTTAGGGGCGGGAGGGCCGGCCGAGCAGTACTTC.

The chain links TRBV6-6 to TRBJ2-1; D gene unclear. Germline CDR1 is MNHNY and CDR2 is SVGAGI (reference sequence). This CDR3 spans 12 amino acids. The germline V and J ends were trimmed by 6 bases and 7 bases, with 10 bases remaining between them. CDR3 residues: CASSPLNNEQFF. DNA for the CDR3: TGTGCCAGCAGCCCCCTAAATAATGAGCAGTTCTTC.

The chain carries TRBV19 and TRBJ1-5, with unresolved D. The CDR3 loop spans 14 amino acids. Trimming pared 3 bases from V and 2 bases from J, leaving 8 bases between. The germline gives CDR1 LNHDA, CDR2 SQIVND (reference sequence). The CDR3 DNA reads TGTGCCAGTAGTATTCGGTCGGGCAATCAGCCCCAGCATTTT. Translated: CASSIRSGNQPQHF.

This rearrangement joins TRBV18 to TRBJ2-1; D may be TRBD2 (8 bases). Germline lookup yields CDR1 KGHSH and CDR2 LQKENI. V lost 3 bases and J 8 bases, leaving 17 bases between the germline ends. The CDR3 length is 15 residues. The CDR3 DNA is TGTGCCAGCTCACCCCGAGGGACTAGGGGGCATGAGCAGTTCTTC. Encoded protein: CASSPRGTRGHEQFF.

The chain is built from TRBV27 and TRBJ2-1, with D possibly being TRBD1 (5 bases). The germline V gene encodes CDR1 MNHEY and CDR2 SMNVEV (reference sequence). Trimming left V 4 bases short and J 4 bases short, with 11 bases between. The CDR3 is made up of 14 amino acids. The CDR3 sequence is CASSSQGPYNEQFF. In DNA, the CDR3 is TGTGCCAGCAGTTCCCAGGGTCCGTACAATGAGCAGTTCTTC.

The CDR3: CASSHLRHSNTGELFF. CDR3 bases: TGTGCCAGCAGCCACCTGAGACATTCGAACACCGGGGAGCTGTTTTTT. The J gene is TRBJ2-2, the V gene TRBV21-1; the table's D gene call, TRBD1, was not cross checked with the DNA. TRBV21-1 has pseudogene status. The CDR3 is made up of 16 amino acids.

As to this clone: The sample has other DNA sequences that encode this CDR3 too. The chain carries TRBV6-5 and TRBJ1-1; 7 nucleotides line up with TRBD1. The CDR3 sequence is 14 residues long. Germline values: CDR1 MNHEY, CDR2 SVGAGI. With 2 bases clipped from V and 2 bases from J, the junction kept 2 bases outside the gene matches. The CDR3 loop is CASSYRQGNTEAFF. In DNA, the CDR3 is TGTGCCAGCAGTTACCGACAGGGAAACACTGAAGCTTTCTTT.

The CDR3 sequence: CASSQGLNQPQHF. The CDR3 DNA sequence: TGTGCCAGCAGCCAGGGGCTCAATCAGCCCCAGCATTTT. This chain links TRBV3-1 (or the pseudogene TRBV3-2) with TRBJ1-5; tentatively, D is TRBD1 (5 bases). V was cut by 3 bases and J by 3 bases, with 6 bases left in between. The CDR3 is 13 residues long. CDR1 is LGHDT and CDR2 is YNNKEL in the germline V gene (reference sequence).

J is TRBJ2-5 and V is TRBV10-1, with D unclear. This CDR3 has 16 amino acids. Germline V gives CDR1 WNHNN, CDR2 SYGVQD (reference sequence). V was pared by 0 bases and J by 3 bases, with 14 bases between. The DNA of the CDR3 is TGCGCCAGCAGTGAGTCTTCGTGGCAGAGGAAAGAGACCCAGTACTTC. The encoded protein is CASSESSWQRKETQYF.

The chain links TRBV14 to TRBJ2-7; 15 bases are a match to TRBD2. Losses at the gene ends were 0 bases for V and 0 bases for J; bases not matched to a gene: 3. Germline loops: CDR1 SGHDN, CDR2 FVKESK. This CDR3 is 18 amino acids long. CDR3 in DNA: TGTGCCAGCAGCCAAGATTGGACTAGCGGGAGGGACTCCTACGAGCAGTACTTC. Its protein is CASSQDWTSGRDSYEQYF.

The chain is built from TRBV6-1 and TRBJ1-2, with 8 nucleotides matching TRBD1. V trimming: 0 bases; J trimming: 9 bases; junction bases outside the gene matches: 6. CDR1 is MNHNS and CDR2 is SASEGT in the germline V gene. The CDR3 sequence is 14 residues long. In nucleotides, the CDR3 is TGTGCCAGCAGTGAAGCTGTCAGGGGGCGAAGCTACACCTTC. Its protein product is CASSEAVRGRSYTF.

This clone was detected only once. V and J are TRBV6-1 and TRBJ2-5, with 14 bases that match TRBD2. The CDR3 is 15 residues long. Unmatched junction bases numbered 2, after V lost 3 bases and J lost 5 bases. The germline gives CDR1 MNHNS, CDR2 SASEGT. The CDR3 bases are TGTGCCAGCAGTGACCGACTAGCGGGGGGGGAGACCCAGTACTTC. This sequence encodes CASSDRLAGGETQYF.

The J gene is TRBJ2-5, the V gene TRBV5-1, with 7 bases fitting TRBD1. Trimming at V came to 4 bases and at J to 5 bases, leaving 14 bases not matched to a gene. Per the germline V gene, CDR1 is SGHRS and CDR2 is YFSETQ. The CDR3 consists of 16 residues. The CDR3 DNA is TGCGCCAGCAGCCCTGGGACAGTTAATAGAGCGGAGACCCAGTACTTC. Encoded protein: CASSPGTVNRAETQYF. Full variable domain (outside the CDR3, taken from reference TRBV5-1 and TRBJ2-5): KAGVTQTPRYLIKTRGQQVTLSCSPISGHRSVSWYQQTPGQGLQFLFEYFSETQRNKGNFPGRFSGRQFSNSRSEMNVSTLELGDSALYLCASSPGTVNRAETQYFGPGTRLLVL.

The V call is TRBV10-1, the J call TRBJ1-6; D is ambiguous. CDR3 size: 12 residues. V lost 3 bases to trimming and J lost 10 bases, with 7 bases between them. Looked up from germline, CDR1 is WNHNN and CDR2 is SYGVQD (reference sequence). The CDR3 region has the DNA TGCGCCAGCAGTGATCAGGAATCACCCCTCCACTTT. This gives the protein CASSDQESPLHF.

V and J are TRBV9 and TRBJ2-7, with 7 positions matching TRBD1. The CDR3 consists of 12 residues. Trimming took 6 bases from V and 5 from J; bases not matched to a gene: 5. Germline CDR1 and CDR2: SGDLS and YYNGEE. The CDR3 loop is CASNSGTDEQYF. The CDR3 DNA reads TGTGCCAGCAACTCGGGGACAGACGAGCAGTACTTC.

The chain joins TRBV28 to TRBJ2-3, with 10 bases identical to TRBD2. The CDR3 contains 19 residues. Germline V CDR1 and CDR2: MDHEN, SYDVKM. V dropped 6 bases and J dropped 1; count of bases not matched to a gene: 16. Written as DNA, the CDR3 is TGTGCCAGCAGGCCCGGGACAGGTAGGACTAGCGGTGGCACAGATACGCAGTATTTT. It is translated as CASRPGTGRTSGGTDTQYF.

The chain couples TRBV7-2 to TRBJ1-1, with D possibly TRBD1 on 5 matching bases. CDR3 length: 14 residues. Germline V gene sequence: CDR1 SGHTA, CDR2 FQGNSA. V lost 4 bases and J 5 bases, leaving 14 bases between the germline ends. The DNA for the CDR3 is TGTGCCAGCAGCTCTAATGGCGGGGGAACTGAAGCTTTCTTT. Translation: CASSSNGGGTEAFF.

This clone has a single count. The J gene is TRBJ2-3, the V gene TRBV4-1, with 8 bases that match TRBD1. Trimming removed 0 bases from V and 7 bases from J; junction bases left unmatched: 12. Looked up from germline, CDR1 is MGHRA and CDR2 is YSYEKL. The CDR3 sequence is 17 residues long. CDR3 sequence reads: CASSQEGRGRRLYTQYF. The CDR3 DNA sequence: TGCGCCAGCAGCCAAGAGGGCAGGGGGCGGCGGTTATATACGCAGTATTTT.

The chain carries TRBV4-1 and TRBJ1-2; D is possibly TRBD1 (5 bases). The germline CDR1 and CDR2 sequences are MGHRA and YSYEKL. The CDR3 runs to 16 residues. V lost 0 bases and J 6 bases, leaving 17 bases between the germline ends. The CDR3 region is CASSQERRAGRDGYTF. CDR3 DNA sequence: TGCGCCAGCAGCCAAGAACGGAGGGCAGGGCGGGATGGCTACACCTTC.

The V call is TRBV4-1, the J call TRBJ1-4; tentative D call: TRBD1 (6 bases). CDR3 size: 16 residues. Germline lookup yields CDR1 MGHRA and CDR2 YSYEKL. Trimming took off 2 bases at V and 1 base at J, with 11 bases between the two ends. The CDR3 sequence is CASSQQPDRTNEKLFF. The CDR3 DNA is TGCGCCAGCAGCCAACAACCGGACAGAACTAATGAAAAACTGTTTTTT.

This chain links TRBV13 with TRBJ2-7; tentative D call: TRBD2 (6 bases). CDR3 length: 16 amino acids. Looked up from germline, CDR1 is PRHDT and CDR2 is FYEKMQ (reference sequence). V lost 5 bases and J lost 3, with 20 bases in between. The CDR3 nucleotides read TGTGCCAGCAGCCCTAGCTCGGGGGAGGCTTACTACGAGCAGTACTTC. Residues: CASSPSSGEAYYEQYF.

This chain uses TRBV2 with TRBJ2-2, with D possibly being TRBD2 (5 bases). This CDR3 has 15 residues. CDR1 is SNHLY, CDR2 FYNNEI, per germline. V was shortened by 6 bases and J by 0 bases, with 11 bases between the two germline ends. CDR3 DNA sequence: TGTGCCAGCAGGGGAAATAGCGCGAACACCGGGGAGCTGTTTTTT. This codes for CASRGNSANTGELFF.

This sequence joins TRBV19 and TRBJ2-1; 7 bases line up with TRBD2. This CDR3 region has 13 residues. Trimming at V came to 7 bases and at J to 8 bases, leaving 8 bases not matched to a gene. Germline-derived CDR1 and CDR2 are LNHDA and SQIVND (reference sequence). DNA for the CDR3: TGTGCCAGTAAGAGGGAGGGCCGTGATGAGCAGTTCTTC. It codes for CASKREGRDEQFF.